Only one count was recorded for the clone carrying this TCR beta chain. Its antigen is currently unknown. This sample is part of a study of OX40 agonist ivuxolimab in advanced cancers. Findings and limits, study-wide: At doses 0.1 to 3.0 mg/kg, CD4+ and CD8+ clones expanded.

The CDR3 runs 16 residues. Trimming shortened V by 6 bases and J by 0 bases, and 16 bases separated the two germline ends. Germline loops: CDR1 SGHRS, CDR2 YFSETQ. The repertoire was sequenced with immunoSEQ multiplex PCR; TCRdb's copy has only in-frame clones and lacks some. This table holds over 85,000 clones, about 91% found once. The clonotype comes from an adult with an advanced solid tumor such as melanoma, head and neck, liver or kidney cancer. Sequenced here: CD4+ or CD8+ T cells sorted from blood, sampled in a trial of the OX40 agonist ivuxolimab. This chain connects TRBV5-1 to TRBJ2-1; D is tentatively TRBD1 or TRBD2 (5 bases each). In DNA form, the CDR3 reads TGCGCCAGCACCAGGGACGGAGGAAGCTCCTACAATGAGCAGTTCTTC. It is translated as CASTRDGGSSYNEQFF.